The clone carrying this T cell receptor (beta chain) was seen repeatedly, ten times or more. This entry comes from a study of spatial heterogeneity in lung cancer. Using its own MiXCR run on the 5' RACE reads, TCRdb lists one record per CDR3 protein. In the table there are about 23,000 distinct CDR3 sequences, over 3% of which are singletons. Germline lookup yields CDR1 SGHRS and CDR2 YFSETQ. Trimming shortened V by 2 bases and J by 2 bases, and 8 bases separated the two germline ends. CDR3 size: 13 residues. Time point of the sample: sample taken at primary tumor resection. In each case, whole RNA from tumor, nontumor lung or frozen PBMC was sequenced unsorted. The donors were 72 patients with non-small cell lung cancer that was early-stage and untreated.

This chain uses TRBV5-1 with TRBJ2-7, with D possibly being TRBD1 (5 bases). The sequence was collected from a female donor with early-stage non-small cell lung cancer. The sequencing used PBMCs, collected at surgery. CDR3 loop: CASSFDSTYEQYF. The CDR3 coding sequence is TGCGCCAGCAGCTTTGACAGTACCTACGAGCAGTACTTC. The full variable domain, its missing parts supplied by reference TRBV5-1 and TRBJ2-7, is KAGVTQTPRYLIKTRGQQVTLSCSPISGHRSVSWYQQTPGQGLQFLFEYFSETQRNKGNFPGRFSGRQFSNSRSEMNVSTLELGDSALYLCASSFDSTYEQYFGPGTRLTVT.